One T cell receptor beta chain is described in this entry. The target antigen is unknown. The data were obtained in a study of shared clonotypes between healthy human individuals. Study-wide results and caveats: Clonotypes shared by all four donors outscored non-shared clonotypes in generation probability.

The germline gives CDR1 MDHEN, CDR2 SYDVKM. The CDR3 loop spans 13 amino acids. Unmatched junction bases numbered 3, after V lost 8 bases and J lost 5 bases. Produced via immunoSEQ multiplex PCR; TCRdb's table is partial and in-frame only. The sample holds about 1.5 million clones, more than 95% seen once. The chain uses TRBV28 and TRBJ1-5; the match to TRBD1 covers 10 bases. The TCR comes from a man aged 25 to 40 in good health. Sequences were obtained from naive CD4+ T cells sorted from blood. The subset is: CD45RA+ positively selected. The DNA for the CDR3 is TGTGCCAGCGGGACAGGGGTTCATCAGCCCCAGCATTTT. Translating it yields CASGTGVHQPQHF.